This record concerns one T cell receptor beta chain sequence. What it recognizes is unknown. Libraries were prepared by immunoSEQ multiplex PCR; TCRdb keeps only in-frame clonotypes and omits some of them. The table has around 320,000 clones, about nine tenths seen once; the top ten hold around 15%. This sample is part of a study of shared clonotypes between healthy human individuals. Study results and caveats: Generation probabilities were higher for clonotypes shared across all four sorted-subset donors than for unshared ones. Clonotype sharing among the donors was expected to vary with sequencing depth. Sorted-subset sequencing, rarefaction showed, was incomplete despite large depth.

The origin of this receptor is a man between 18 and 29 years old in good health. Sequenced: memory CD8+ T cells sorted from blood. The sample's subset: CD45RO+ cells pooled with CCR7-negative TemRA cells.

The CDR3 nucleotides read TGTGCCAGCAGCTCTGACGTAACACCTAACTATGGCTACACCTTC. Encoded protein: CASSSDVTPNYGYTF. V gene TRBV11-2 combines with J gene TRBJ1-2; D is uncertain. The CDR3 contains 15 residues. In germline, CDR1 is SGHAT, CDR2 FQNNGV. V lost 4 bases to trimming and J lost 0 bases, with 12 bases between them. Variable domain in full (rest from reference TRBV11-2 and TRBJ1-2): EAGVAQSPRYKIIEKRQSVAFWCNPISGHATLYWYQQILGQGPKLLIQFQNNGVVDDSQLPKDRFSAERLKGVDSTLKIQPAKLEDSAVYLCASSSDVTPNYGYTFGSGTRLTVV.